This is a list of T cell receptor beta chains from one sample in a study of radiotherapy plus CTLA-4 blockade in lung cancer. Profiling relied on immunoSEQ multiplex PCR, and the TCRdb table lists in-frame clones only, not all of them. The repertoire consists of some 98,000 clones, with 75% to 85% occurring once and the leading ten covering about 3.5%. The sample consisted of peripheral blood, taken from a patient treated with radiotherapy plus ipilimumab. The receptors shown here come from a human donor with non-small cell lung cancer who had a partial response to radiotherapy plus ipilimumab. Both conserved end residues are part of each CDR3. Each record gives: V gene, D gene, J gene, clone size, CDR3 protein, CDR3 DNA. The D gene is left open where the match is weak. A row's size may be missing; if present it is once, few, many or a size class.

>TRBV2|.|TRBJ2-1|.
CAPDPTNEQFF
TGTGCCCCTGACCCGACAAATGAGCAGTTCTTC
>TRBV5-1|TRBD2|TRBJ2-1|.
CASSLGTTSGRNEQFF
TGCGCCAGCAGCTTGGGAACGACTAGCGGGAGAAATGAGCAGTTCTTC
>TRBV2|.|TRBJ1-6|.
CASSEEGQGNSPLHF
TGTGCCAGCAGTGAAGAGGGGCAGGGGAATTCACCCCTCCACTTT
>TRBV6-1|TRBD1|TRBJ2-7|.
CASNGQGVSYEQYF
TGTGCCAGCAACGGACAGGGGGTTTCCTACGAGCAGTACTTC
>TRBV7-9|.|TRBJ2-6|.
CASSPSGTGANVLTF
TGTGCCAGCAGCCCCTCAGGGACTGGGGCCAACGTCCTGACTTTC
>TRBV15|TRBD2|TRBJ2-1|.
CATSRGGSGTSGRAGEQFF
TGTGCCACCAGCAGGGGAGGTTCCGGGACTAGCGGGAGGGCCGGTGAGCAGTTCTTC
>TRBV2|TRBD2|TRBJ2-5|.
CASLLAEDETQYF
TGTGCCAGCTTACTAGCGGAGGACGAGACCCAGTACTTC
>TRBV6-5|TRBD1|TRBJ2-7|few
CASRDRGVDEQYF
TGTGCCAGTCGGGACAGGGGCGTCGACGAGCAGTACTTC
>TRBV4-1|.|TRBJ1-3|once
CASSQRDLVSGNTIYF
TGCGCCAGCAGCCAACGGGACTTGGTTTCTGGAAACACCATATATTTT
>TRBV4-1|.|TRBJ1-2|.
CASSQDFISSGYTF
TGCGCCAGCAGCCAAGATTTCATTTCGAGTGGCTACACCTTC
>TRBV2|TRBD2|TRBJ2-1|.
CASSEVSGSSYNEQFF
TGTGCCAGCAGTGAAGTTAGCGGGAGCTCCTACAATGAGCAGTTCTTC
>TRBV19|TRBD1|TRBJ2-1|few
CASSFRPGQGIAFEQFF
TGTGCCAGTAGTTTCCGACCGGGACAGGGGATAGCTTTCGAGCAGTTCTTC
>TRBV28|.|TRBJ2-7|.
CASSSTTYEQYF
TGTGCCAGCAGTTCGACAACGTACGAGCAGTACTTC
>TRBV5-1|TRBD2|TRBJ2-3|.
CASSTGLGTDTQYF
TGCGCCAGCAGCACCGGACTAGGGACAGATACGCAGTATTTT
>TRBV29-1|TRBD2|TRBJ2-3|.
CSVDFAGGPTDTQYF
TGCAGCGTTGATTTCGCGGGAGGGCCAACAGATACGCAGTATTTT
>TRBV11-2|TRBD2|TRBJ2-2|.
CASSYGLAGGTGELFF
TGTGCCAGCAGCTACGGACTAGCGGGAGGGACCGGGGAGCTGTTTTTT
>TRBV14|.|TRBJ2-6|once
CASSSTGSGANVLTF
TGTGCCAGCAGCTCCACGGGTTCTGGGGCCAACGTCCTGACTTTC
>TRBV7-3|.|TRBJ1-3|.
CASSPNPGTSGNTIYF
TGTGCCAGCAGCCCTAACCCGGGGACATCTGGAAACACCATATATTTT
>TRBV4-2|.|TRBJ2-3|.
CASSQGSSRGADTQYF
TGTGCCAGCAGCCAAGGATCCTCACGGGGAGCAGATACGCAGTATTTT
>TRBV29-1|.|TRBJ1-1|.
CSVDRGKTVNTEAFF
TGCAGCGTGGACAGAGGAAAGACGGTGAACACTGAAGCTTTCTTT
>TRBV1|.|TRBJ1-2|.
CTPRARVNTF
TGCACCCCCAGGGCGCGAGTCAACACCTTC
>TRBV5-6|.|TRBJ1-1|.
CASSHPGGITEAFF
TGTGCCAGCAGCCACCCCGGGGGTATCACTGAAGCTTTCTTT
>TRBV5-1|TRBD1|TRBJ1-5|.
CASSWDRGQPQHF
TGCGCCAGCAGCTGGGACAGGGGTCAGCCCCAGCATTTT
>TRBV5-6|TRBD2|TRBJ2-1|.
CASSRSGGGENEQFF
TGTGCCAGCAGCCGCAGCGGGGGTGGAGAGAATGAGCAGTTCTTC
>TRBV11-2|TRBD2|TRBJ2-7|.
CASTESGRANLEQYF
TGTGCCAGCACCGAAAGCGGGAGGGCCAATCTCGAGCAGTACTTC
>TRBV19|.|TRBJ2-1|few
CASSILGGNRDEQFF
TGTGCCAGTAGTATTTTAGGGGGAAATAGGGATGAGCAGTTCTTC
>TRBV28|.|TRBJ2-7|.
CASSLGTAGSYEQYF
TGTGCCAGCAGTTTAGGGACGGCGGGGTCCTACGAGCAGTACTTC
>TRBV7-3|TRBD1|TRBJ2-6|.
CASSFGTGGQAGANVLTF
TGTGCCAGCAGCTTCGGGACAGGGGGTCAGGCTGGGGCCAACGTCCTGACTTTC
>TRBV7-2|.|TRBJ2-2|.
CASSLTVGAPNTGELFF
TGTGCCAGCAGCTTAACCGTGGGAGCCCCGAACACCGGGGAGCTGTTTTTT
>TRBV19|TRBD1|TRBJ1-1|.
CASSTQQGARTEAFF
TGTGCCAGTAGTACCCAACAGGGGGCGAGGACTGAAGCTTTCTTT
>TRBV14|.|TRBJ2-3|.
CASSQDHTDTQYF
TGTGCCAGCAGCCAAGATCACACGGATACGCAGTATTTT
>TRBV6-5|.|TRBJ2-7|.
CASRQGLSSYEQYF
TGTGCCAGCAGGCAGGGATTGTCTTCCTACGAGCAGTACTTC
>TRBV10-3|TRBD1|TRBJ2-2|.
CAIRSTGGIGNTGELFF
TGTGCCATCAGGTCGACAGGGGGCATTGGTAACACCGGGGAGCTGTTTTTT
>TRBV5-1|.|TRBJ1-2|once
CASSPSGVNYGYTF
TGCGCCAGCAGCCCGAGCGGAGTCAACTATGGCTACACCTTC
>TRBV4-1|TRBD1|TRBJ2-2|medium-sized
CASSQVQGAIGELFF
TGCGCCAGCAGCCAAGTCCAGGGGGCGATCGGGGAGCTGTTTTTT
>TRBV4-1|.|TRBJ2-5|.
CASSQDGRVGETQYF
TGCGCCAGCAGCCAAGATGGCAGGGTGGGAGAGACCCAGTACTTC
>TRBV27|.|TRBJ2-7|.
CASSHTRVGLRAYEQYF
TGTGCCAGCAGCCATACCCGAGTAGGGTTGCGGGCCTACGAGCAGTACTTC
>TRBV5-1|.|TRBJ2-3|.
CASSSRSGTDTQYF
TGCGCCAGCAGCTCTCGTAGCGGCACAGATACGCAGTATTTT
>TRBV5-4|TRBD2|TRBJ2-5|.
CASSLPSGSRETQYF
TGTGCCAGCAGCTTGCCTAGCGGTTCTCGAGAGACCCAGTACTTC